A single sample gave rise to the 5 T cell receptor beta chains below, sequenced in a study of identical twins (dated by TCRdb to the mid-2010s). Libraries came from 5' RACE. Sequenced on an Illumina HiSeq 2000. TCRdb reprocessing: public reads trimmed at Q25 with fastp, clones called with MiXCR, in-frame beta chains kept. One record per CDR3 amino acid sequence lists the most common genes and DNA. The table for this sample lists about 890,000 distinct CDR3 sequences; around an eighth of them were counted only once. The ten largest clones take up around 1.5% of the sample. These data were likewise used in another study, on yellow fever vaccine responses in identical twins.

Sequencing was carried out using PBMCs. The receptors derive from a young woman in good health.

The rearrangement uses TRBV5-6 and TRBJ2-2; no firm D call. Germline CDR1 is SGHDT and CDR2 is YYEEEE. V gave up 0 bases and J gave up 4 bases, with 7 bases separating them. This CDR3 is built from 14 residues. In DNA, the CDR3 is TGTGCCAGCAGCTTGGACTCCCTCACCGGGGAGCTGTTTTTT. It is translated as CASSLDSLTGELFF.

The V gene is TRBV28, the J gene TRBJ2-7, with TRBD1 matching over 7 bases. V dropped 3 bases and J dropped 3; count of bases not matched to a gene: 11. Germline V gene sequence: CDR1 MDHEN, CDR2 SYDVKM. CDR3 size: 16 residues. The CDR3 reads CASSFPRTAGGYEQYF. The CDR3 bases are TGTGCCAGCAGTTTCCCCCGGACCGCAGGGGGCTACGAGCAGTACTTC.

V is TRBV9 and J is TRBJ2-2; D could derive from TRBD1 or TRBD2 (5 bases each). From germline, CDR1 is SGDLS and CDR2 YYNGEE. The CDR3 has 13 residues. Trimming cost V 4 bases and J 5 bases, with 9 bases left between them. CDR3 amino acids: CASSMGTTGELFF. The CDR3 region has the DNA TGTGCCAGCAGCATGGGGACGACCGGGGAGCTGTTTTTT. The variable domain in full, completed from reference TRBV9 and TRBJ2-2, reads DSGVTQTPKHLITATGQRVTLRCSPRSGDLSVYWYQQSLDQGLQFLIQYYNGEERAKGNILERFSAQQFPDLHSELNLSSLELGDSALYFCASSMGTTGELFFGEGSRLTVL.

This clonotype was detected a few times. This chain uses TRBV2 with TRBJ2-3; 7 nucleotides align to TRBD1. J lost 4 bases, V lost 6 bases, and 7 bases had no gene match. CDR1 SNHLY and CDR2 FYNNEI come from the germline V gene. The CDR3 loop spans 14 amino acids. DNA of the CDR3: TGTGCCAGCAGCAACAGACAGGGCCCAGATACGCAGTATTTT. Translated: CASSNRQGPDTQYF.

J is TRBJ1-4 and V is TRBV7-9; 7 bases align to TRBD1. V gave up 6 bases and J gave up 4 bases; unmatched junction bases: 2. Looked up from germline, CDR1 is SEHNR and CDR2 is FQNEAQ (reference sequence). The CDR3 consists of 13 residues. The CDR3 here is CASRRGLNEKLFF. The DNA for the CDR3 is TGTGCCAGCAGGAGGGGGCTTAATGAAAAACTGTTTTTT.